This TCR beta chain was obtained from a study of blood T cell repertoires in COVID-19. Background on the study: Acute and convalescent COVID-19 samples came from the United States, Italy and Spain.

Germline loops: CDR1 MGHRA, CDR2 YSYEKL. Trimming left V 4 bases short and J 4 bases short, with 12 bases between. The CDR3 runs 14 residues. Across 20 to 25 US areas, participants ranged in age from roughly 18 to 95 years. Cohort allocation depended upon clinical history that participants reported. The authors' processing: Amplification from reference gene primers served as the basis for estimated nucleated cell counts. The assay was immunoSEQ multiplex PCR, and TCRdb's table has in-frame clones only and misses some. V, J and clone size reflect that table, while D and trimming were determined from the DNA. The sample carries about 400,000 clones, around nine tenths recorded once.

This TCR derives from a woman under 30 with acute COVID-19. This rearrangement joins TRBV4-1 to TRBJ2-3; a weak D match, TRBD1 (5 bases). The sequencing sample was made of PBMCs or T cells enriched from blood (not recorded which). CDR3: CASSRQGGPDTQYF. As DNA, the CDR3 is TGCGCCAGCAGCCGTCAGGGCGGCCCAGATACGCAGTATTTT.